Below are 4 T cell receptor beta chains sequenced from a single sample in a study of T cell responses to AZD1222 COVID-19 vaccine. The protocol was immunoSEQ multiplex PCR, while the TCRdb copy is restricted to in-frame clones and leaves out a portion. The table includes approximately 190,000 clones, 85% to 95% detected once. Material: peripheral blood, obtained on day 0 of AZD1222 vaccination. The source of these receptors is an adult in good health.

This chain joins TRBV18 and TRBJ1-2; D might be TRBD1 (6 bases). Looked up from germline, CDR1 is KGHSH and CDR2 is LQKENI. CDR3 length: 15 residues. V gave up 3 bases and J gave up 0 bases, with 11 bases separating them. CDR3 loop: CASSPRDTTNYGYTF. In nucleotides, the CDR3 is TGTGCCAGCTCACCCCGGGACACAACTAACTATGGCTACACCTTC.

V is TRBV27 and J is TRBJ1-1; maybe TRBD1 (5 bases). There are 15 residues in the CDR3. The V and J ends lost 6 bases and 0 bases respectively, with 14 bases between them. The germline V gene encodes CDR1 MNHEY and CDR2 SMNVEV (reference sequence). CDR3 in amino acids: CASRGGGRLNTEAFF. In DNA form, the CDR3 reads TGTGCCAGCAGGGGTGGGGGACGATTGAACACTGAAGCTTTCTTT.

This sequence joins TRBV5-1 and TRBJ2-7; 8 bases match TRBD2. This CDR3 contains 16 residues. The V gene end was trimmed by 4 bases and the J gene end by 1 base; junction bases not matched to a gene: 10. CDR1 and CDR2 (germline): SGHRS, YFSETQ. The CDR3 bases are TGCGCCAGCAGCCTCCCTTCGGCGGGGGGATCCTACGAGCAGTACTTC. It specifies CASSLPSAGGSYEQYF.

The chain employs TRBV18 and TRBJ2-7, with D hard to call. This CDR3 spans 13 amino acids. V lost 2 bases, J lost 4 bases, and 9 bases lay in between. Germline loops: CDR1 KGHSH, CDR2 LQKENI. CDR3 sequence: CASSPGLQYEQYF. DNA of the CDR3: TGTGCCAGCTCACCAGGGCTTCAATACGAGCAGTACTTC. Based on the CDR3 plus reference TRBV18 and TRBJ2-7, the full variable domain is NAGVMQNPRHLVRRRGQEARLRCSPMKGHSHVYWYRQLPEEGLKFMVYLQKENIIDESGMPKERFSAEFPKEGPSILRIQQVVRGDSAAYFCASSPGLQYEQYFGPGTRLTVT.